This T cell receptor beta chain appears in the sequencing data of a study of shared clonotypes between healthy human individuals. Execution of the assay was at deep level. TCRdb's table, derived via immunoSEQ multiplex PCR, lists solely in-frame clones and lacks some. The sample yields hundreds of thousands of clones, roughly 95% seen once. V was shortened by 5 bases and J by 6 bases, with 13 bases between the two germline ends. The CDR3 sequence is 13 residues long. Germline V lookup: CDR1 MNHEY, CDR2 SMNVEV (reference sequence). Comments on this clone: Its antigen is undetermined.

Whole-study findings and limits: Generation probabilities of non-shared clonotypes were lower (relative to those shared by all four donors). A handful of donors had roughly 5% of their naive CD4 clonotypes in common. Represented diversity (both genetic and exposure-history) was limited by the small number of donors.

Sequencing was performed on naive CD4+ T cells sorted from blood. Described subset: CD45RA+ positively selected. The sequence came from a woman aged 25 to 39 in good health. J is TRBJ1-2 and V is TRBV27, with D uncertain. The chain's CDR3 is CASSPRPGDGYTF. DNA for the CDR3: TGTGCCAGCAGTCCTAGACCGGGTGATGGCTACACCTTC.